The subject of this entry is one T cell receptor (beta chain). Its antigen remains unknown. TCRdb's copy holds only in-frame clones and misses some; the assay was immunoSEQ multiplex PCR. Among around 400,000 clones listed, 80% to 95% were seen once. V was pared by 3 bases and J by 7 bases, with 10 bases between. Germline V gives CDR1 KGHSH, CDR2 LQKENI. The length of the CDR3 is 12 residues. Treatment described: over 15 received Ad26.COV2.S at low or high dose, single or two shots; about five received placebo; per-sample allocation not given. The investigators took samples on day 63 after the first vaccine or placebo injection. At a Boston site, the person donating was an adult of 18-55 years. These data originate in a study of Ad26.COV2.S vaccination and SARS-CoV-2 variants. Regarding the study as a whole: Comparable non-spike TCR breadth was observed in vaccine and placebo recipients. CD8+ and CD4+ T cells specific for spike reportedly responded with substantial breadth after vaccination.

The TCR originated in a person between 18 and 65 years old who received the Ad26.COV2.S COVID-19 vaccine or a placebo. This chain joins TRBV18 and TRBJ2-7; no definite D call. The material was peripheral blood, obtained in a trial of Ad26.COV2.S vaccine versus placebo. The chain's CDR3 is CASSPGIREQYF. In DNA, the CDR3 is TGTGCCAGCTCACCTGGAATACGGGAGCAGTACTTC.